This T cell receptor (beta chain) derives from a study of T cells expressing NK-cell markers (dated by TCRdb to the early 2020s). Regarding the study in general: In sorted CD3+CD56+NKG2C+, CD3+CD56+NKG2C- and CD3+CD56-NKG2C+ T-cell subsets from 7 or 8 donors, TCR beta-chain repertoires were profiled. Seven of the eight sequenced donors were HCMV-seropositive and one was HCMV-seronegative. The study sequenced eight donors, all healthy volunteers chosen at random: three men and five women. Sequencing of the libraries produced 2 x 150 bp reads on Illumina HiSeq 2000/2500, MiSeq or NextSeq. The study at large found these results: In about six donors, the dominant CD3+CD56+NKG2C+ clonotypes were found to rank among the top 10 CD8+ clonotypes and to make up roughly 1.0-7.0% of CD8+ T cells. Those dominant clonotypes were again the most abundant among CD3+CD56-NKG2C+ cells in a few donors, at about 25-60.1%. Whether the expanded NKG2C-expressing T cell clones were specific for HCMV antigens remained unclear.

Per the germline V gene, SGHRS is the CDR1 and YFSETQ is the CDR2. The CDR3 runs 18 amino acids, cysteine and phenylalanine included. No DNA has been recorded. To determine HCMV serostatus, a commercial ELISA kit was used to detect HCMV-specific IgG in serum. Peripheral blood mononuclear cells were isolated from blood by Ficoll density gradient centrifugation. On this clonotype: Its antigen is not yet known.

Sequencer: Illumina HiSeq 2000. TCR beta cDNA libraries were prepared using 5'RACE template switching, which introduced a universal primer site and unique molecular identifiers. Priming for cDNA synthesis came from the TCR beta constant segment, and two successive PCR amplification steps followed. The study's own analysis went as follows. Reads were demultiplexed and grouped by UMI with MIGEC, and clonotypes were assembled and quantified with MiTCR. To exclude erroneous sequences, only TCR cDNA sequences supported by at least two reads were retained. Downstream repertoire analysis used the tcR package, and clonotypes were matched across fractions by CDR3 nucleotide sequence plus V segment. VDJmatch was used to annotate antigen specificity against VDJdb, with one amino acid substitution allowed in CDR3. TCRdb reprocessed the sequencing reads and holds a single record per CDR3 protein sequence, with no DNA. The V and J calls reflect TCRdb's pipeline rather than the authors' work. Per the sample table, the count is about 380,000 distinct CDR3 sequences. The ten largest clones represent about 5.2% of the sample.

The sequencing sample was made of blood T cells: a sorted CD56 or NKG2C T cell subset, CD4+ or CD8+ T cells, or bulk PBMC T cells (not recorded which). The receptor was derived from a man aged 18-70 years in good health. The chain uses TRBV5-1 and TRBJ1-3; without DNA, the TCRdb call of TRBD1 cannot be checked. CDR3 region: CASSLGQGVEFRRNTIYF.